The 2 T cell receptor beta chains reported below all come from one sample, sequenced in a study of CD8 T cells in Susac syndrome. An input of about 0.5 to 1 ug of RNA was subjected to reverse transcription using random hexamers. TCRdb reprocessed the immunoSEQ multiplex PCR reads with MiXCR, giving one entry per CDR3 protein. The sample has about 110,000 distinct CDR3 sequences, less than 95% seen once; the top ten hold roughly 0.43%. The sample was CD8+ T cells from PBMCs. The receptor source for this set is a human donor with Susac syndrome.

The chain links TRBV9 to TRBJ2-3; possible D gene TRBD2, 7 bases. Trimming stripped 0 bases from V and 2 bases from J, with 10 bases between. The germline V gene encodes CDR1 SGDLS and CDR2 YYNGEE. The length of the CDR3 is 15 residues. Here the CDR3 reads CASSVAGGDTDTQYF. The CDR3, as DNA: TGTGCCAGCAGCGTAGCGGGGGGCGACACAGATACGCAGTATTTT.

The chain combines TRBV20-1 with TRBJ1-1; the match to TRBD1 covers 10 bases. Germline V gene sequence: CDR1 DFQATT, CDR2 SNEGSKA (reference sequence). The CDR3 runs to 14 residues. The V gene end was trimmed by 1 base and the J gene end by 10 bases; junction bases not matched to a gene: 9. Written as DNA, the CDR3 is TGCAGTGCTAGAGCTTTAGGACAGGGGGGGGGAGCTTTCTTT. This codes for CSARALGQGGGAFF.